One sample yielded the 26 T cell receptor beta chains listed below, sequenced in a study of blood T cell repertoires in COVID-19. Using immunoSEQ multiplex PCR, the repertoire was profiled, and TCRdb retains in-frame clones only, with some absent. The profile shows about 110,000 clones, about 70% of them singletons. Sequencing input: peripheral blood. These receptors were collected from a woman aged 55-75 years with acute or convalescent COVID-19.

In DNA form, the CDR3 reads TGTGCCAGCTCACCACCGGCGGCGGGGGCCCGCCCCAAAAACATTCAGTACTTC. Its protein product is CASSPPAAGARPKNIQYF. This chain links TRBV18 with TRBJ2-4, with D possibly being TRBD2 (7 bases). This CDR3 region has 18 residues. The germline V gene has CDR1 KGHSH and CDR2 LQKENI. Trimming removed 0 bases from V and 2 bases from J, with 17 bases in between.

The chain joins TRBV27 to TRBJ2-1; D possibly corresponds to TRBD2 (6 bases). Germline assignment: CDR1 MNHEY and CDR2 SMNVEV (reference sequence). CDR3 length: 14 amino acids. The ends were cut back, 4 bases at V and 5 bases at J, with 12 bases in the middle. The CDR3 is CASSSWGGDNEQFF. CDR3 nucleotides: TGTGCCAGCAGTTCCTGGGGAGGCGACAATGAGCAGTTCTTC.

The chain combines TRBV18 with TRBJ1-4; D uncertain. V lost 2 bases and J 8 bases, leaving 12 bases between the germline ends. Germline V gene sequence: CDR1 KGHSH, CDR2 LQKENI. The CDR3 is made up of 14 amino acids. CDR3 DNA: TGTGCCAGCTCACCAGACACCTCGAGAGAAAAACTGTTTTTT. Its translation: CASSPDTSREKLFF. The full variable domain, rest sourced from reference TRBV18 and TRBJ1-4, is NAGVMQNPRHLVRRRGQEARLRCSPMKGHSHVYWYRQLPEEGLKFMVYLQKENIIDESGMPKERFSAEFPKEGPSILRIQQVVRGDSAAYFCASSPDTSREKLFFGSGTQLSVL.

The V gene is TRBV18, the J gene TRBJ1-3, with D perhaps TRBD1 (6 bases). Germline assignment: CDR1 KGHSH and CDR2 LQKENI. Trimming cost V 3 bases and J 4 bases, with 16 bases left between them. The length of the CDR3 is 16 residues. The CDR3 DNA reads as TGTGCCAGCTCACCTCCCTCACAGGGCTCAGGAAACACCATATATTTT. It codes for CASSPPSQGSGNTIYF.

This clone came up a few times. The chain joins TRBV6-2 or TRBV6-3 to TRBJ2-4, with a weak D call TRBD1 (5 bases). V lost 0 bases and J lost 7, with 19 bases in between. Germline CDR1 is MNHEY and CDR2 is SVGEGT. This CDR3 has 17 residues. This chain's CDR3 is CASSYSSGARMTNIQYF. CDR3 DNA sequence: TGTGCCAGCAGTTACTCGAGTGGGGCTCGAATGACGAACATTCAGTACTTC.

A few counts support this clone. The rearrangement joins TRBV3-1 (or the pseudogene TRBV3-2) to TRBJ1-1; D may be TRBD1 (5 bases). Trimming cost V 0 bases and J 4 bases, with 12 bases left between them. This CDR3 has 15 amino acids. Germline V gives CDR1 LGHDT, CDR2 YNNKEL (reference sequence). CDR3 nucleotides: TGTGCCAGCAGCCAAGATGTGGGGCTGGTCACTGAAGCTTTCTTT. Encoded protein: CASSQDVGLVTEAFF.

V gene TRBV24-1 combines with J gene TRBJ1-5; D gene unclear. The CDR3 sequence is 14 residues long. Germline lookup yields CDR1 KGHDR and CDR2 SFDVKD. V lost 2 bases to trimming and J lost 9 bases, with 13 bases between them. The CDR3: CATSDSDGLAPQHF. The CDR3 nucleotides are TGTGCCACCAGTGATTCGGACGGACTGGCGCCCCAGCATTTT.

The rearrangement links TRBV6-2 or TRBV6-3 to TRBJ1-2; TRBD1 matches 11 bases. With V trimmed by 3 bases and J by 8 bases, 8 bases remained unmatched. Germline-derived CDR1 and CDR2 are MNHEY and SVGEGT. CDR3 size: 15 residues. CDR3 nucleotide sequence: TGTGCCAGCAGTTATTTTCGGACAGGGGGCGGCGGCTACACCTTC. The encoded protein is CASSYFRTGGGGYTF.

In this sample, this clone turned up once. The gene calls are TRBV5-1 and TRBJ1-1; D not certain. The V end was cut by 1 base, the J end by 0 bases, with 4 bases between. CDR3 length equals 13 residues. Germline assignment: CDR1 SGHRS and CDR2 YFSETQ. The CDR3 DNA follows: TGCGCCAGCAGCTTGTATGTGAACACTGAAGCTTTCTTT. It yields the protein CASSLYVNTEAFF.

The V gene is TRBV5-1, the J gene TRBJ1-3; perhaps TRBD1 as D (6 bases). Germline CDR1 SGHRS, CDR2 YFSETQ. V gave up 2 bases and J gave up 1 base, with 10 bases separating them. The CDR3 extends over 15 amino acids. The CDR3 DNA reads TGCGCCAGCAGCTTACAGGGTCCGTCTGGAAACACCATATATTTT. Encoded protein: CASSLQGPSGNTIYF.

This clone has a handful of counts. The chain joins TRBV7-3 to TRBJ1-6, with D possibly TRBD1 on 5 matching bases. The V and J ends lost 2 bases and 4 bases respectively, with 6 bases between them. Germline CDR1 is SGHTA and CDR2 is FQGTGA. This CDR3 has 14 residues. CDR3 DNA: TGTGCCAGCAGCTTAGACAGTTATAATTCACCCCTCCACTTT. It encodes CASSLDSYNSPLHF.

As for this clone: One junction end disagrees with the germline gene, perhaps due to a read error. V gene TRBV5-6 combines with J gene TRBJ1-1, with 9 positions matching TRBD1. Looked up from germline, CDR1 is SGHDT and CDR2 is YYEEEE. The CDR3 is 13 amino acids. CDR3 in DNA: TGTGCCAGCAGCTCCGGGACAGGGTTTGAATCTTTCTTT. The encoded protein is CASSSGTGFESFF.

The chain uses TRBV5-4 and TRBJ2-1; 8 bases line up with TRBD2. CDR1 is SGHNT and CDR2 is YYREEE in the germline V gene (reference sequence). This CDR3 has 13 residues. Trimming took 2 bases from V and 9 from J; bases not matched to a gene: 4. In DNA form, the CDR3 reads TGTGCCAGCAGCTTAGCCCGGGGGGGTGAGCAGTTCTTC. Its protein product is CASSLARGGEQFF.

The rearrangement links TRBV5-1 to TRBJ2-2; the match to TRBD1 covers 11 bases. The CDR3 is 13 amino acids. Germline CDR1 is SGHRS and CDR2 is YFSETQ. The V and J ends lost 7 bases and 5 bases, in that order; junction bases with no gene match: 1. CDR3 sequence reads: CASGTGGTGELFF. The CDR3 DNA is TGCGCCAGCGGGACAGGGGGAACCGGGGAGCTGTTTTTT. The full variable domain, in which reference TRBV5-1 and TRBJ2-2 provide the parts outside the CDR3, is KAGVTQTPRYLIKTRGQQVTLSCSPISGHRSVSWYQQTPGQGLQFLFEYFSETQRNKGNFPGRFSGRQFSNSRSEMNVSTLELGDSALYLCASGTGGTGELFFGEGSRLTVL.

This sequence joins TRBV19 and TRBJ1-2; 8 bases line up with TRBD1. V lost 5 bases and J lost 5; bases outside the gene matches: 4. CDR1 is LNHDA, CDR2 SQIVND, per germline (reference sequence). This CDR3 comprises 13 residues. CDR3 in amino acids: CASSPDRDYGYTF. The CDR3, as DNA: TGTGCCAGTAGTCCGGACAGGGATTATGGCTACACCTTC.

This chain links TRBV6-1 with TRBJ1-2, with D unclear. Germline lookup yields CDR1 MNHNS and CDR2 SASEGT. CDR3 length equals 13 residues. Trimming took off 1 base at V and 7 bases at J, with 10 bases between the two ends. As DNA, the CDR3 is TGTGCCAGCAGTGAAGAGCCTCGGGTTGGCTACACCTTC. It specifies CASSEEPRVGYTF.

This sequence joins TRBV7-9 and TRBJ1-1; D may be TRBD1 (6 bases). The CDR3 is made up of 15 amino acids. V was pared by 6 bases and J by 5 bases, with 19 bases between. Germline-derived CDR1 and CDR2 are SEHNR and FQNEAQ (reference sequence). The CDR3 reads CASRPRDTPKTEAFF. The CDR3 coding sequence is TGTGCCAGCAGGCCTAGGGACACCCCCAAGACTGAAGCTTTCTTT.

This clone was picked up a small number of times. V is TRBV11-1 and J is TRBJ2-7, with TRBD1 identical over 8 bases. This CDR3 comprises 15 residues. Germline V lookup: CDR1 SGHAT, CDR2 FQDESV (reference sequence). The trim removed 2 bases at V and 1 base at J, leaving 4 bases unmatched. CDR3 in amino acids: CASSLMGQASYEQYF. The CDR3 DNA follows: TGTGCCAGCAGCTTAATGGGACAGGCATCCTACGAGCAGTACTTC.

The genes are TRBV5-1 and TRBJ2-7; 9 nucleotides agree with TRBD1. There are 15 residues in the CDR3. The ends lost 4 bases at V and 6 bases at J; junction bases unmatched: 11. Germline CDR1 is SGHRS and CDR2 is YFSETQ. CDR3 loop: CASSVGQGGPTEQYF. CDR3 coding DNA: TGCGCCAGCAGCGTGGGACAGGGAGGTCCTACCGAGCAGTACTTC.

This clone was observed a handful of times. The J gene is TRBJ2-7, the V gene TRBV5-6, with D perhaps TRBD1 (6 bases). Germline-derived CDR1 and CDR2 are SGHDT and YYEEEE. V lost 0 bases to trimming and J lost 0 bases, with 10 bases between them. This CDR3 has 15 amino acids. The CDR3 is CASSLAGASSYEQYF. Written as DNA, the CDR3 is TGTGCCAGCAGCTTGGCAGGGGCGAGCTCCTACGAGCAGTACTTC.

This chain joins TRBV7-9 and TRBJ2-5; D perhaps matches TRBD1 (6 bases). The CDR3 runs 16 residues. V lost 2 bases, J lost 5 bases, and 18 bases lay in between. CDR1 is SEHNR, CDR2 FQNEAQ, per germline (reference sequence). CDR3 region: CASSLRRPMGAETQYF. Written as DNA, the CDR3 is TGTGCCAGCAGCTTAAGGCGTCCTATGGGGGCCGAGACCCAGTACTTC. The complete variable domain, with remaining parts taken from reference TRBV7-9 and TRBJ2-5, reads DTGVSQNPRHKITKRGQNVTFRCDPISEHNRLYWYRQTLGQGPEFLTYFQNEAQLEKSRLLSDRFSAERPKGSFSTLEIQRTEQGDSAMYLCASSLRRPMGAETQYFGPGTRLLVL.

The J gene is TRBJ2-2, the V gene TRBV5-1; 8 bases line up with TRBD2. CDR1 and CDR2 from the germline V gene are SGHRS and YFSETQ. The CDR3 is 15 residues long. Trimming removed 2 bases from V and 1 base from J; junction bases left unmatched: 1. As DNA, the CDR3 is TGCGCCAGCAGCTTCGGGGGGGTGAACACCGGGGAGCTGTTTTTT. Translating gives CASSFGGVNTGELFF.

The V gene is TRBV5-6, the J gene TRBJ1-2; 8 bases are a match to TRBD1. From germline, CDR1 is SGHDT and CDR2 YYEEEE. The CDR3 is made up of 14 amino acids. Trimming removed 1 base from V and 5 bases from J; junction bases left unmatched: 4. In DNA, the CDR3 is TGTGCCAGCAGCTTGTTTGACAGGGGATATGGCTACACCTTC. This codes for CASSLFDRGYGYTF.

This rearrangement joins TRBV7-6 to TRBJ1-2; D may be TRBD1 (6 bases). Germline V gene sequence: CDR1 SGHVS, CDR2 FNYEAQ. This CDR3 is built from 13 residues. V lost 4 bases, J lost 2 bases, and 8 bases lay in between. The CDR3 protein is CASSSQGNYGYTF. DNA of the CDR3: TGTGCCAGCAGCTCGCAGGGGAACTATGGCTACACCTTC.

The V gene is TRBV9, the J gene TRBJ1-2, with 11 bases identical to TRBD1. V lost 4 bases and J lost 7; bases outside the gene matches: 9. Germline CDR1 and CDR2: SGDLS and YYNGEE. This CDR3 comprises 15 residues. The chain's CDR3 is CASSPGTGGVGGYTF. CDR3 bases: TGTGCCAGCAGCCCCGGGACAGGGGGAGTGGGTGGCTACACCTTC. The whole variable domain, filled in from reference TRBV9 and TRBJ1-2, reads DSGVTQTPKHLITATGQRVTLRCSPRSGDLSVYWYQQSLDQGLQFLIQYYNGEERAKGNILERFSAQQFPDLHSELNLSSLELGDSALYFCASSPGTGGVGGYTFGSGTRLTVV.

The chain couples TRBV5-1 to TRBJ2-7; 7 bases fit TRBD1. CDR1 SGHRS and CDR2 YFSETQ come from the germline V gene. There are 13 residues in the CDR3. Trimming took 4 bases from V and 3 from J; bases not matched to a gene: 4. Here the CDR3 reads CASSPTGNYEQYF. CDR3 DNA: TGCGCCAGCAGCCCGACAGGGAACTACGAGCAGTACTTC.